This T cell receptor beta chain appears in the sequencing data of a study of blood T cell repertoires in COVID-19. CDR1 is KGHSH and CDR2 is LQKENI in the germline V gene. The CDR3 is 16 residues long. V lost 3 bases, J lost 0 bases, and 12 bases lay in between. Here immunoSEQ multiplex PCR was the method, and the copy in TCRdb shows in-frame clones only, minus some. The sample yields about 270,000 clones, more than 80% seen once. This chain connects TRBV18 to TRBJ1-5; D is uncertain. The sequencing input was PBMCs or T cells enriched from blood (not recorded which). The receptor's source is a woman younger than 45 with acute COVID-19. For the CDR3, the DNA is TGTGCCAGCTCACCGATCCAGAGAGGTAGCAATCAGCCCCAGCATTTT. It yields the protein CASSPIQRGSNQPQHF.